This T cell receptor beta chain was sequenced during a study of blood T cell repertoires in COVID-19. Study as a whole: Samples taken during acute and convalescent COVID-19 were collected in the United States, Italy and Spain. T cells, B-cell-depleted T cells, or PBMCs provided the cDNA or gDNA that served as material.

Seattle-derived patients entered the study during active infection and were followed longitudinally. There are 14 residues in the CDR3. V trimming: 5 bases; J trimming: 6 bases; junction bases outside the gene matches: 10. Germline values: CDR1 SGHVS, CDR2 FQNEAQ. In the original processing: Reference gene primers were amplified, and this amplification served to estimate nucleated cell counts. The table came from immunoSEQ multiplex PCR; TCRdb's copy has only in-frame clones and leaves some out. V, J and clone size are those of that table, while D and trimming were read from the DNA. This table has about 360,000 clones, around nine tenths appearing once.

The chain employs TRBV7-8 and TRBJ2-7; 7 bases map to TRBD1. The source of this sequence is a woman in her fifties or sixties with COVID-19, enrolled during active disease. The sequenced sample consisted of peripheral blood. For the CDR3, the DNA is TGTGCCAGCAGCCCAATGAGGACAGGATCCGAGCAGTACTTC. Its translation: CASSPMRTGSEQYF.